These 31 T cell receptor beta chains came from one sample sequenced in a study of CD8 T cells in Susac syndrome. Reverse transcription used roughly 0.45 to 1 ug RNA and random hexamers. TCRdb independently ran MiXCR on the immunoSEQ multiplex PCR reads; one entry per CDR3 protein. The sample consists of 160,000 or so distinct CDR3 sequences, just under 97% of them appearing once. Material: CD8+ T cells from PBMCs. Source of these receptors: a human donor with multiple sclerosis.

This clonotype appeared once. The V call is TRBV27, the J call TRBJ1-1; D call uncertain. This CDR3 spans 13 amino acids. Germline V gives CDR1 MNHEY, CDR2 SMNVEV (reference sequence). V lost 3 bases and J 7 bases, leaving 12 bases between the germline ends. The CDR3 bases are TGTGCCAGCAGTTTGTCGGGGAGCAGTGAAGCTTTCTTT. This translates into CASSLSGSSEAFF.

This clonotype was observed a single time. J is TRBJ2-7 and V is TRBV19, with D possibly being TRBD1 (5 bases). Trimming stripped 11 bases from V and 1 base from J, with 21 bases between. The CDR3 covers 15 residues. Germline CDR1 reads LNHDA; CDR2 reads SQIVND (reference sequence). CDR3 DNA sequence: TGTGCCGGGGCCCCCCGCTTCTTGGGTTCCTACGAGCAGTACTTC. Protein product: CAGAPRFLGSYEQYF.

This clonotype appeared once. The CDR3 here is CASSPTLRPYNTDTQYF. In DNA form, the CDR3 reads TGTGCCAGCAGCCCCACCCTCCGACCGTACAACACAGATACGCAGTATTTT. This sequence joins TRBV12-3 or TRBV12-4 and TRBJ2-3, with D unclear. Trimming took off 6 bases at V and 2 bases at J, with 21 bases between the two ends. This CDR3 has 17 residues.

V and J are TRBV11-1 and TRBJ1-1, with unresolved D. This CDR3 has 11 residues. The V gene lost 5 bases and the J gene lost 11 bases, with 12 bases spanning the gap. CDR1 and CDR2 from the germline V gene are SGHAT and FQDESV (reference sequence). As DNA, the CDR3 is TGTGCCAGCAGCGCCGGCCCGGGTGCTTTCTTT. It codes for CASSAGPGAFF.

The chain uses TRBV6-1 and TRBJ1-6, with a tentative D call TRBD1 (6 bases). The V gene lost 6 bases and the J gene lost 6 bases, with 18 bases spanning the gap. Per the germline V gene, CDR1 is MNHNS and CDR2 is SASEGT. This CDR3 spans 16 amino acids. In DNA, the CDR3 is TGTGCCAGCAGCCGGGCCAAAGGGGGAACTAATTCACCCCTCCACTTT. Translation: CASSRAKGGTNSPLHF.

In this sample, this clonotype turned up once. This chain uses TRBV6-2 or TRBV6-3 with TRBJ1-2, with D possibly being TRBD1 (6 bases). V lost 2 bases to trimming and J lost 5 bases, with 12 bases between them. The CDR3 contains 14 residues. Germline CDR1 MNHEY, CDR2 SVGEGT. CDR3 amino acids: CASSYATGYYGYTF. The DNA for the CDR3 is TGTGCCAGCAGTTACGCAACAGGGTATTATGGCTACACCTTC.

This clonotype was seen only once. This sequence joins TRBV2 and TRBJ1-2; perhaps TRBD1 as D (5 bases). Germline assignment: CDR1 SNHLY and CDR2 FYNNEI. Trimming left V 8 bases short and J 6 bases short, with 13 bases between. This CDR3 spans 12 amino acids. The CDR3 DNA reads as TGTGCCAGCGGGCGCAGGGTGGATGGCTACACCTTC. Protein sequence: CASGRRVDGYTF.

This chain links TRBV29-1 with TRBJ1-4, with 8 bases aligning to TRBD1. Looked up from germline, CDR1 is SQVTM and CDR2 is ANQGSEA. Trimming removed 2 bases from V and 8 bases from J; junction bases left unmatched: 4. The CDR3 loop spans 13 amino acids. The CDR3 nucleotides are TGCAGCGTTGAACAGGGGGCGGAAGAAAAACTGTTTTTT. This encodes CSVEQGAEEKLFF.

CDR3: CAWSVVPGGGYTF. The CDR3 DNA follows: TGTGCCTGGAGTGTAGTTCCCGGGGGGGGCTACACCTTC. The chain couples TRBV30 to TRBJ1-2, with a tentative D call TRBD1 (5 bases). The V gene's germline CDR1 is GTSNPN and CDR2 SVGIG (reference sequence). The CDR3 has 13 amino acids. Trimming removed 0 bases from V and 8 bases from J, with 13 bases in between.

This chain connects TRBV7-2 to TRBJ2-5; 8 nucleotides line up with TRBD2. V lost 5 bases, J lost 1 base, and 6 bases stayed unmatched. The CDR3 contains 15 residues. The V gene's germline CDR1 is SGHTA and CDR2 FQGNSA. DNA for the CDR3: TGTGCCAGCAGCCGCCTGGCGGGGGGCCAAGAGACCCAGTACTTC. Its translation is CASSRLAGGQETQYF. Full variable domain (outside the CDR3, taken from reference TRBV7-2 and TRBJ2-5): GAGVSQSPSNKVTEKGKDVELRCDPISGHTALYWYRQSLGQGLEFLIYFQGNSAPDKSGLPSDRFSAERTGGSVSTLTIQRTQQEDSAVYLCASSRLAGGQETQYFGPGTRLLVL.

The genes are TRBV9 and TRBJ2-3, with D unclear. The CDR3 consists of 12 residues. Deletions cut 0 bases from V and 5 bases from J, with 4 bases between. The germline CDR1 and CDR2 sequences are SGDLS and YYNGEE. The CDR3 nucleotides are TGTGCCAGCAGCGTAGGTCTAGATACGCAGTATTTT. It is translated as CASSVGLDTQYF.

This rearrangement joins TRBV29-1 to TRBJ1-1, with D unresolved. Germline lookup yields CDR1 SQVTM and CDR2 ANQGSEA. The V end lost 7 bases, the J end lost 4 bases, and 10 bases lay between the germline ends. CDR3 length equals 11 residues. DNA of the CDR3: TGCAGCGCGAGGGTTAGCACTGAAGCTTTCTTT. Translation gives CSARVSTEAFF.

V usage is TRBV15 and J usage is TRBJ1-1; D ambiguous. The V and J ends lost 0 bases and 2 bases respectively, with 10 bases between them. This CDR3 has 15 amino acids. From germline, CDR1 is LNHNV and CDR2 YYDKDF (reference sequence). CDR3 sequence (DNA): TGTGCCACCAGCAGAGAGAGGATAGGAAACACTGAAGCTTTCTTT. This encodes CATSRERIGNTEAFF.

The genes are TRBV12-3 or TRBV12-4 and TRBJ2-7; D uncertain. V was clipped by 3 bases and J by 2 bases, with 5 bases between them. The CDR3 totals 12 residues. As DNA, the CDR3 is TGTGCCAGCAGTTTGGGGACCTACGAGCAGTACGTC. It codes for CASSLGTYEQYV.

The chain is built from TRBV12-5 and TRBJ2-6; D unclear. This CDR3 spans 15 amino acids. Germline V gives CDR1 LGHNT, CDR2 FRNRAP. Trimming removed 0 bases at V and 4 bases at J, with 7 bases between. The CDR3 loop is CASGLVENGANVLTF. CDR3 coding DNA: TGTGCTAGTGGTTTGGTTGAGAACGGGGCCAACGTCCTGACTTTC.

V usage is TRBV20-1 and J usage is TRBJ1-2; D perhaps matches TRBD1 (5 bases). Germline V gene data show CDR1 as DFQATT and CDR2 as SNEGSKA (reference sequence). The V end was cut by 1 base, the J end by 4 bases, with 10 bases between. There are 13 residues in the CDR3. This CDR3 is CSARGGAFYGYTF. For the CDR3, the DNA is TGCAGTGCTAGAGGAGGGGCTTTCTATGGCTACACCTTC.

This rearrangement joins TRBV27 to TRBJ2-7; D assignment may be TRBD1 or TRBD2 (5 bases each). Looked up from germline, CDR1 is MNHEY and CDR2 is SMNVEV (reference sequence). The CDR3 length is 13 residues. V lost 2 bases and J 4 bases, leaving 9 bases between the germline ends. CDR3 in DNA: TGTGCCAGCAGTTTACAGGGCGGGTACGAGCAGTACTTC. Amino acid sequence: CASSLQGGYEQYF.

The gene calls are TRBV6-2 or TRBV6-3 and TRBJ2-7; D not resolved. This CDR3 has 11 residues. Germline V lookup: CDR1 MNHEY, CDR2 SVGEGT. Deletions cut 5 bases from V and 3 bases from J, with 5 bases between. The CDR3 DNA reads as TGTGCCAGCAGTGACGACTACGAGCAGTACGTC. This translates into CASSDDYEQYV.

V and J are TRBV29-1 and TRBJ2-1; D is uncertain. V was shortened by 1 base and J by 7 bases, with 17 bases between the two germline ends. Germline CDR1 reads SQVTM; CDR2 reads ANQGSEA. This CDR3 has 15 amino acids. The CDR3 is CSVEGVDPADNEQFF. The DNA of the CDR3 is TGCAGCGTTGAAGGAGTCGACCCCGCGGATAATGAGCAGTTCTTC.

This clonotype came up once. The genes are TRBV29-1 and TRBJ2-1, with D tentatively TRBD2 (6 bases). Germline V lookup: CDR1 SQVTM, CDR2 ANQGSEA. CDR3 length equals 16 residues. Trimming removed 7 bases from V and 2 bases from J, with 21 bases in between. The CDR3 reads CSEMNLGLATYNEQFF. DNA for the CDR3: TGCAGCGAGATGAATCTGGGCCTAGCGACCTACAATGAGCAGTTCTTC.

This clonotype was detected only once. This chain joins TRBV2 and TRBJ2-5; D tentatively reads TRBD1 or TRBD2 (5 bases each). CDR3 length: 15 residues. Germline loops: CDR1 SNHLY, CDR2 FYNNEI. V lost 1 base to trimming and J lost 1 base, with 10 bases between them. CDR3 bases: TGTGCCAGCAGTGAAGGGGGACGGACCCAAGAGACCCAGTACTTC. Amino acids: CASSEGGRTQETQYF.

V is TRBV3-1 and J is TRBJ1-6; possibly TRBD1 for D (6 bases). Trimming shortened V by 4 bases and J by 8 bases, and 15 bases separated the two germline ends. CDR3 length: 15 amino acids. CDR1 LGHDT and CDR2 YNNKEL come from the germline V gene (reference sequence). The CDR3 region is CASSPRQDLDSPLHF. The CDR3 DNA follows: TGTGCCAGCAGCCCTAGACAGGATTTAGATTCACCCCTCCACTTT. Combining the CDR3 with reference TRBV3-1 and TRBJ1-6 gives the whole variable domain DTAVSQTPKYLVTQMGNDKSIKCEQNLGHDTMYWYKQDSKKFLKIMFSYNNKELIINETVPNRFSPKSPDKAHLNLHINSLELGDSAVYFCASSPRQDLDSPLHFGNGTRLTVT.

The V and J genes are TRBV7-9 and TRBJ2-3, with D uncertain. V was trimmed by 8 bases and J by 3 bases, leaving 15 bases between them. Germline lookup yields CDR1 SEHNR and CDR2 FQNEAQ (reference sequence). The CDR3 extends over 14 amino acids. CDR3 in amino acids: CASWTGDWTDTQYF. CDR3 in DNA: TGTGCCAGCTGGACCGGCGACTGGACAGATACGCAGTATTTT.

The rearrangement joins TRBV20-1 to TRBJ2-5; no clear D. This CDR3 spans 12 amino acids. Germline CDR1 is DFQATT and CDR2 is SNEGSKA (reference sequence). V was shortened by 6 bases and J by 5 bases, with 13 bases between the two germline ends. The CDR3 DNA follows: TGCAGTGCGCAGAATCCCCCGGAGACCCAGTACTTC. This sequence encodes CSAQNPPETQYF.

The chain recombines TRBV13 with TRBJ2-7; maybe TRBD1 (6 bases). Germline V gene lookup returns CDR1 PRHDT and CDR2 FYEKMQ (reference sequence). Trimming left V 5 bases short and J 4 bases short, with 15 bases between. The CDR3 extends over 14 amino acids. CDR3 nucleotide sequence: TGTGCCAGCAGCAGAAGGGGGACGGAATACGAGCAGTACTTC. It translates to CASSRRGTEYEQYF.

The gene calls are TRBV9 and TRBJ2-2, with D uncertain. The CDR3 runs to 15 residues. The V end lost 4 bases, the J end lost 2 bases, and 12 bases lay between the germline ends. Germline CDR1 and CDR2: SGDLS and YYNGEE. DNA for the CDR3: TGTGCCAGCAGCCACCGACTTGATAACACCGGGGAGCTGTTTTTT. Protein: CASSHRLDNTGELFF.

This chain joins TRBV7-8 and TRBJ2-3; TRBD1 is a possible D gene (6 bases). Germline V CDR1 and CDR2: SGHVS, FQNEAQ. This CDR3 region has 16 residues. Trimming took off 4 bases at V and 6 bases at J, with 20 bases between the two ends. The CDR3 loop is CASSYLDRMRGDTQYF. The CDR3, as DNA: TGTGCCAGCAGCTACCTGGACCGGATGAGGGGGGATACGCAGTATTTT.

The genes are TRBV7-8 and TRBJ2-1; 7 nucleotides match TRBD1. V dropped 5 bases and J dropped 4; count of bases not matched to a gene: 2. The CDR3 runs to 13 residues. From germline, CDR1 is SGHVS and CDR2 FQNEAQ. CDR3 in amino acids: CASSEGQYNEQFF. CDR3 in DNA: TGTGCCAGCAGCGAGGGACAGTACAATGAGCAGTTCTTC.

The CDR3 loop is CASSLGPGQANYGYTF. The CDR3 DNA is TGTGCCAGCAGTTTGGGCCCAGGACAGGCGAACTATGGCTACACCTTC. The rearrangement uses TRBV12-3 or TRBV12-4 and TRBJ1-2; 7 nucleotides align to TRBD1. There are 16 residues in the CDR3. V lost 3 bases to trimming and J lost 2 bases; unmatched junction nucleotides: 9.

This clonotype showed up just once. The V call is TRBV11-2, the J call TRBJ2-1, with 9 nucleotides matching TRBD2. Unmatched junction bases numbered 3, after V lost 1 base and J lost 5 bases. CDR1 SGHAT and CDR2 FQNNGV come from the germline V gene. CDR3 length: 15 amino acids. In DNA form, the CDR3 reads TGTGCCAGCAGCTTAGTTCCTAGCGGGGACAATGAGCAGTTCTTC. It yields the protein CASSLVPSGDNEQFF.

The CDR3 protein is CAWSWTDNEQFF. The CDR3 DNA is TGTGCCTGGAGTTGGACAGACAATGAGCAGTTCTTC. V gene TRBV30 combines with J gene TRBJ2-1; TRBD1 is a possible D gene (6 bases). The V end lost 2 bases, the J end lost 5 bases, and 7 bases lay between the germline ends. The CDR3 consists of 12 residues. Germline CDR1 reads GTSNPN; CDR2 reads SVGIG (reference sequence).